A single sample is the source of the 26 T cell receptor beta chains below, sequenced in a study of early T cells in non-severe SARS-CoV-2 infection. Each CDR3 protein is one row after TCRdb ran MiXCR on the 5' RACE reads. The table shows roughly 86,000 distinct CDR3 sequences, with about 15% occurring only once. Specimen: whole blood. The receptors shown here come from an adult who was a healthcare worker with PCR-confirmed SARS-CoV-2 infection or an uninfected control (not recorded which).

V usage is TRBV29-1 and J usage is TRBJ1-1, with D unresolved. V lost 7 bases, J lost 4 bases, and 13 bases lay in between. The CDR3 runs to 12 residues. Germline V gene data show CDR1 as SQVTM and CDR2 as ANQGSEA. CDR3 region: CSGAEGGTEAFF. The CDR3 nucleotides are TGCAGCGGGGCAGAGGGTGGCACTGAAGCTTTCTTT.

The chain has TRBV9 and TRBJ2-7, with TRBD1 matching over 8 bases. V lost 4 bases to trimming and J lost 3 bases; unmatched junction nucleotides: 9. The CDR3 spans 15 residues. CDR1 SGDLS and CDR2 YYNGEE come from the germline V gene. CDR3 sequence: CASSPTDRVSYEQYV. In nucleotides, the CDR3 is TGTGCCAGCAGCCCGACGGACAGGGTAAGCTACGAGCAGTACGTC.

The chain carries TRBV15 and TRBJ2-7; D perhaps matches TRBD2 (5 bases). The V gene lost 1 base and the J gene lost 4 bases, with 8 bases spanning the gap. CDR3 length: 13 residues. Per the germline V gene, CDR1 is LNHNV and CDR2 is YYDKDF (reference sequence). The CDR3 sequence is CATSRGREYEQYV. CDR3 coding DNA: TGTGCCACCAGCAGAGGACGGGAATACGAGCAGTACGTC.

This clonotype was counted between two and nine times. The genes are TRBV12-5 and TRBJ1-2; D is unclear. Trimming removed 4 bases at V and 4 bases at J, with 13 bases between. The CDR3 consists of 14 residues. CDR1 LGHNT and CDR2 FRNRAP come from the germline V gene. The CDR3 loop is CASGSSRPIYGYTF. Here the CDR3 DNA reads TGTGCTAGTGGTTCGTCCCGCCCCATCTATGGCTACACCTTC.

The J gene is TRBJ2-7, the V gene TRBV21-1; TRBD1 is the table's D call and was not checked against the DNA. TRBV21-1 represents a pseudogene. The CDR3 consists of 15 residues. Here the CDR3 DNA reads TGTGCCAGCAGCCCCCACGGGGGGCCCGCCTACGAGCAGTACGTC. This gives the protein CASSPHGGPAYEQYV.

J is TRBJ2-3 and V is TRBV10-3; TRBD2 is a possible D gene (6 bases). Germline V gene data show CDR1 as ENHRY and CDR2 as SYGVKD. Deletions cut 10 bases from V and 2 bases from J, with 13 bases between. The CDR3 is 13 amino acids. The CDR3: CANSGGATDTQYF. Here the CDR3 DNA reads TGTGCCAACTCCGGGGGAGCCACAGATACGCAGTATTTT.

The genes are TRBV11-2 and TRBJ1-4, with D perhaps matching TRBD1 (5 bases). The CDR3 loop spans 14 amino acids. The germline CDR1 and CDR2 sequences are SGHAT and FQNNGV. The V gene lost 2 bases and the J gene lost 4 bases, with 8 bases spanning the gap. The CDR3 protein is CASSLWGSNEKLFF. The CDR3 coding sequence is TGTGCCAGCAGCTTATGGGGGAGTAATGAAAAACTGTTTTTT.

This clonotype showed up many times. J is TRBJ2-7 and V is TRBV2, with a weak D call TRBD1 (5 bases). CDR3 size: 13 residues. Trimming shortened V by 7 bases and J by 6 bases, and 16 bases separated the two germline ends. From germline, CDR1 is SNHLY and CDR2 FYNNEI. The CDR3 nucleotides read TGTGCCAGCAACTCCGACCCAGGGTTCGAGCAGTACGTC. The encoded protein is CASNSDPGFEQYV.

The rearrangement uses TRBV6-1 and TRBJ2-7; D is undetermined. CDR1 MNHNS and CDR2 SASEGT come from the germline V gene. The CDR3 consists of 16 residues. Trimming removed 5 bases from V and 2 bases from J, with 19 bases in between. The CDR3 sequence: CASSRPTTDRPYEQYV. CDR3 bases: TGTGCCAGCAGTCGCCCCACCACCGACCGGCCCTACGAGCAGTACGTC.

This clonotype was seen more than once but under ten times. V gene TRBV6-1 combines with J gene TRBJ1-6; no clear D. The length of the CDR3 is 18 residues. Germline V gene sequence: CDR1 MNHNS, CDR2 SASEGT. Trimming shortened V by 2 bases and J by 7 bases, and 21 bases separated the two germline ends. The CDR3 coding sequence is TGTGCCAGCAGTGAACTTTACCCGCAGGCCCGTCCGAATTCACCCCTCCACTTT. Amino acid sequence: CASSELYPQARPNSPLHF.

The table lists this clonotype with many counts. The chain links TRBV7-3 to TRBJ2-1; D may be TRBD1 (6 bases). V lost 5 bases to trimming and J lost 1 base, with 9 bases between them. Per the germline V gene, CDR1 is SGHTA and CDR2 is FQGTGA. The CDR3 is 14 residues long. In DNA, the CDR3 is TGTGCCAGCAGCACAGGGCCATCCTACAATGAGCAGTTCTTC. Amino acid sequence: CASSTGPSYNEQFF.

In this sample, this clonotype turned up a few times. This chain links TRBV6-5 with TRBJ1-3; D might be TRBD1 (5 bases). The ends were cut back, 5 bases at V and 4 bases at J, with 18 bases in the middle. CDR3 length: 16 amino acids. CDR1 and CDR2 (germline): MNHEY, SVGAGI. The CDR3, as DNA: TGTGCCAGCAGTCCCACCACCACAGGAGCGGGAAACACCATATATTTT. This gives the protein CASSPTTTGAGNTIYF.

This chain uses TRBV7-8 with TRBJ2-3; 10 bases are a match to TRBD2. This CDR3 spans 17 amino acids. After removal of 5 bases from V and 3 bases from J, the junction contained 11 bases not matched to a gene. Germline-derived CDR1 and CDR2 are SGHVS and FQNEAQ. CDR3 nucleotides: TGTGCCAGCAGCCTAGGGTCTAGCGGGGGTTTGACAGATACGCAGTATTTT. Translating it yields CASSLGSSGGLTDTQYF.

The chain combines TRBV7-2 with TRBJ1-6; D remains unclear. Deletions cut 5 bases from V and 0 bases from J, with 11 bases between. The germline gives CDR1 SGHTA, CDR2 FQGNSA. This CDR3 is 16 amino acids long. The DNA of the CDR3 is TGTGCCAGCAGCCCAACAGCGCACTCCTATAATTCACCCCTCCACTTT. Translating it yields CASSPTAHSYNSPLHF. The variable domain in full, completed from reference TRBV7-2 and TRBJ1-6, reads GAGVSQSPSNKVTEKGKDVELRCDPISGHTALYWYRQSLGQGLEFLIYFQGNSAPDKSGLPSDRFSAERTGGSVSTLTIQRTQQEDSAVYLCASSPTAHSYNSPLHFGNGTRLTVT.

This chain uses TRBV5-1 with TRBJ1-4; D uncertain. The V gene's germline CDR1 is SGHRS and CDR2 YFSETQ. V dropped 0 bases and J dropped 0 bases, with 9 bases sitting between them. This CDR3 contains 16 residues. The CDR3 region has the DNA TGCGCCAGCAGCTTGGAAGCGTTTGCAACTAATGAAAAACTGTTTTTT. Its protein is CASSLEAFATNEKLFF. Based on the CDR3 plus reference TRBV5-1 and TRBJ1-4, the full variable domain is KAGVTQTPRYLIKTRGQQVTLSCSPISGHRSVSWYQQTPGQGLQFLFEYFSETQRNKGNFPGRFSGRQFSNSRSEMNVSTLELGDSALYLCASSLEAFATNEKLFFGSGTQLSVL.

In the case of this clonotype: A clone one base away is much larger, so this may be a read error. The CDR3 is CSARGWGAASDTQYF. The DNA for the CDR3 is TGCAGTGCCAGAGGATGGGGCGCGGCGAGTGATACGCAGTATTTT. The V call is TRBV20-1, the J call TRBJ2-3; the D gene is possibly TRBD1 (5 bases). This CDR3 spans 15 amino acids. Germline assignment: CDR1 DFQATT and CDR2 SNEGSKA (reference sequence).

This clonotype was seen a handful of times. V gene TRBV11-1 combines with J gene TRBJ2-2; 7 positions agree with TRBD2. The CDR3 totals 15 residues. The V gene's germline CDR1 is SGHAT and CDR2 FQDESV (reference sequence). V lost 4 bases and J lost 5; bases outside the gene matches: 7. The CDR3 is CASSSLGGETGELFF. The CDR3 DNA is TGTGCCAGCAGCTCCCTGGGAGGGGAGACCGGGGAGCTGTTTTTT. Looking up the rest from reference TRBV11-1 and TRBJ2-2 gives the full variable domain: EAEVAQSPRYKITEKSQAVAFWCDPISGHATLYWYRQILGQGPELLVQFQDESVVDDSQLPKDRFSAERLKGVDSTLKIQPAELGDSAMYLCASSSLGGETGELFFGEGSRLTVL.

This clonotype appeared once. J is TRBJ1-2 and V is TRBV29-1; possibly TRBD1 for D (6 bases). Germline V lookup: CDR1 SQVTM, CDR2 ANQGSEA. The CDR3 runs to 15 residues. V was cut by 0 bases and J by 5 bases, with 16 bases left in between. CDR3 protein: CSVEDPRDTDYGYTF. The DNA for the CDR3 is TGCAGCGTTGAAGATCCCCGGGACACGGATTATGGCTACACCTTC. Complete variable domain (other parts from reference TRBV29-1 and TRBJ1-2): SAVISQKPSRDICQRGTSLTIQCQVDSQVTMMFWYRQQPGQSLTLIATANQGSEATYESGFVIDKFPISRPNLTFSTLTVSNMSPEDSSIYLCSVEDPRDTDYGYTFGSGTRLTVV.

This clonotype was detected only a few times. This chain links TRBV28 with TRBJ2-7; 7 bases align to TRBD1. From germline, CDR1 is MDHEN and CDR2 SYDVKM. The CDR3 has 14 amino acids. The V gene end was trimmed by 5 bases and the J gene end by 2 bases; junction bases not matched to a gene: 6. The CDR3 spells CASSPQGTPYEQYV. The CDR3 DNA follows: TGTGCCAGCAGTCCACAGGGGACACCCTACGAGCAGTACGTC.

V is TRBV23-1 and J is TRBJ2-7; 7 positions match TRBD1. TRBV23-1 has ORF status, its function being uncertain. The CDR3 has 14 amino acids. V dropped 3 bases and J dropped 2; count of bases not matched to a gene: 4. The CDR3 DNA reads TGCGCCAGCAGTCATATGGACAGGACCTACGAGCAGTACGTC. Protein product: CASSHMDRTYEQYV.

This chain's CDR3 is CASSQGAGGNTEAFF. The CDR3 DNA follows: TGCGCCAGCAGCCAAGGCGCAGGGGGAAACACTGAAGCTTTCTTT. The chain has TRBV4-1 and TRBJ1-1; 7 nucleotides line up with TRBD1. CDR1 and CDR2 from the germline V gene are MGHRA and YSYEKL. The CDR3 covers 15 residues. Trimming cost V 1 base and J 2 bases; bases outside gene matches: 4.

This clonotype was seen many times. V is TRBV19 and J is TRBJ2-2; no reliable D call. V was trimmed by 6 bases and J by 2 bases, leaving 10 bases between them. Looked up from germline, CDR1 is LNHDA and CDR2 is SQIVND (reference sequence). The CDR3 totals 14 residues. The CDR3 loop reads CASRWLPNTGELFF. In nucleotides, the CDR3 is TGTGCCAGTAGATGGCTCCCCAACACCGGGGAGCTGTTTTTT.

The rearrangement links TRBV11-2 to TRBJ2-1; 9 bases align to TRBD1. After removal of 5 bases from V and 0 bases from J, the junction contained 17 bases not matched to a gene. This CDR3 is built from 20 residues. Germline V CDR1 and CDR2: SGHAT, FQNNGV. The CDR3, as DNA: TGTGCCAGCAGCCCACGGACAGGGGATGACCGAGCTCGCTCCTACAATGAGCAGTTCTTC. It specifies CASSPRTGDDRARSYNEQFF.

The chain uses TRBV20-1 and TRBJ1-1; no clear D. Looked up from germline, CDR1 is DFQATT and CDR2 is SNEGSKA (reference sequence). The CDR3 spans 12 residues. V shed 5 bases and J shed 0 bases, with 7 bases lying between them. CDR3 sequence: CSAADLNTEAFF. CDR3 nucleotides: TGCAGTGCTGCGGATTTGAACACTGAAGCTTTCTTT.

This clonotype came up many times. CDR3 nucleotide sequence: TGTGCCAGCAGCGGGACTAGCGGGGGGGCCGTAATTACGCAGTATTTT. This encodes CASSGTSGGAVITQYF. This sequence joins TRBV9 and TRBJ2-3, with 15 bases matching TRBD2. The CDR3 is 16 amino acids. CDR1 SGDLS and CDR2 YYNGEE come from the germline V gene. V lost 3 bases and J lost 8; bases outside the gene matches: 7.

There are a few counts of this clonotype. The chain carries TRBV5-1 and TRBJ2-3; 9 positions match TRBD2. The CDR3 contains 15 residues. The V gene's germline CDR1 is SGHRS and CDR2 YFSETQ. V shed 4 bases, J shed 1 base, and the junction held 4 bases outside the gene matches. CDR3 in amino acids: CASSPGGGGTDTQYF. The CDR3, as DNA: TGCGCCAGCAGCCCCGGCGGGGGGGGCACAGATACGCAGTATTTT. The whole variable domain, filled in from reference TRBV5-1 and TRBJ2-3, reads KAGVTQTPRYLIKTRGQQVTLSCSPISGHRSVSWYQQTPGQGLQFLFEYFSETQRNKGNFPGRFSGRQFSNSRSEMNVSTLELGDSALYLCASSPGGGGTDTQYFGPGTRLTVL.